These 25 T cell receptor beta chains came from one sample sequenced in a study of T-cell memory formation after mild COVID-19. TCRdb used MiXCR to reprocess the 5' RACE reads, holding one entry per CDR3 protein. The sample has under 350,000 distinct CDR3 sequences; around 16% are singletons. What was sequenced was PBMCs or a T cell subset sorted from them (not recorded which). The receptors were gathered from a young man who had mild COVID-19 (a few samples of this study predate the infection). Cell type and time point are not known.

In this sample, this clonotype turned up a few times. This chain connects TRBV19 to TRBJ2-1, with TRBD2 matching over 10 bases. V trimming: 5 bases; J trimming: 0 bases; junction bases outside the gene matches: 13. Germline CDR1 is LNHDA and CDR2 is SQIVND (reference sequence). This CDR3 spans 19 amino acids. The CDR3 protein is CASSPGGTSAFGSYNEQFF. In DNA, the CDR3 is TGTGCCAGTAGTCCTGGGGGGACTAGCGCATTTGGCTCCTACAATGAGCAGTTCTTC.

This clonotype has a handful of counts. The rearrangement uses TRBV15 and TRBJ1-5; TRBD1 aligns across 8 bases. Germline CDR1 and CDR2: LNHNV and YYDKDF (reference sequence). The V gene end was trimmed by 6 bases and the J gene end by 3 bases; junction bases not matched to a gene: 7. The CDR3 totals 15 residues. CDR3 nucleotides: TGTGCCACCAGTTACGACAGGGGCGCCAATCAGCCCCAGCATTTT. This sequence encodes CATSYDRGANQPQHF. Complete variable domain (other parts from reference TRBV15 and TRBJ1-5): DAMVIQNPRYQVTQFGKPVTLSCSQTLNHNVMYWYQQKSSQAPKLLFHYYDKDFNNEADTPDNFQSRRPNTSFCFLDIRSPGLGDTAMYLCATSYDRGANQPQHFGDGTRLSIL.

In this sample, this clonotype turned up a few times. The J gene is TRBJ2-7, the V gene TRBV4-3; D possibly corresponds to TRBD1 (5 bases). Trimming stripped 4 bases from V and 2 bases from J, with 9 bases between. Germline V gene sequence: CDR1 LGHNA, CDR2 YSLEER. The CDR3 spans 13 residues. CDR3 nucleotides: TGCGCCAGCAGCCGAGACAGCACCTACGAGCAGTACTTC. The encoded protein is CASSRDSTYEQYF.

This clonotype was recorded many times. V is TRBV5-1 and J is TRBJ2-1; 11 bases line up with TRBD2. With V trimmed by 5 bases and J by 6 bases, 7 bases remained unmatched. Germline V CDR1 and CDR2: SGHRS, YFSETQ. This CDR3 spans 15 amino acids. The CDR3 here is CASRDGTSGLNEQFF. In nucleotides, the CDR3 is TGCGCCAGCAGGGACGGGACTAGCGGCCTCAATGAGCAGTTCTTC. Supplemented by reference TRBV5-1 and TRBJ2-1, the full variable domain reads KAGVTQTPRYLIKTRGQQVTLSCSPISGHRSVSWYQQTPGQGLQFLFEYFSETQRNKGNFPGRFSGRQFSNSRSEMNVSTLELGDSALYLCASRDGTSGLNEQFFGPGTRLTVL.

This clonotype came up a few times. The V call is TRBV12-3 or TRBV12-4, the J call TRBJ2-2; 9 bases are shared with TRBD2. The CDR3 has 16 amino acids. Unmatched junction bases numbered 8, after V lost 5 bases and J lost 4 bases. The CDR3 DNA sequence: TGTGCCAGCAGTCCCGGGACTAGCCTTAGCACCGGGGAGCTGTTTTTT. As protein: CASSPGTSLSTGELFF.

The V gene is TRBV28, the J gene TRBJ2-2, with D perhaps matching TRBD1 (6 bases). Trimming removed 1 base at V and 0 bases at J, with 9 bases between. This CDR3 region has 16 residues. Germline CDR1 MDHEN, CDR2 SYDVKM. CDR3 protein: CASSLFGQSNTGELFF. The CDR3 coding sequence is TGTGCCAGCAGTTTATTCGGACAGTCGAACACCGGGGAGCTGTTTTTT. Combining the CDR3 with reference TRBV28 and TRBJ2-2 gives the whole variable domain DVKVTQSSRYLVKRTGEKVFLECVQDMDHENMFWYRQDPGLGLRLIYFSYDVKMKEKGDIPEGYSVSREKKERFSLILESASTNQTSMYLCASSLFGQSNTGELFFGEGSRLTVL.

The J gene is TRBJ2-7, the V gene TRBV20-1, with D unclear. Trimming cost V 5 bases and J 2 bases, with 10 bases left between them. Looked up from germline, CDR1 is DFQATT and CDR2 is SNEGSKA (reference sequence). This CDR3 contains 12 residues. The CDR3 DNA reads TGCAGTGCTTCCGACGGACCCTACGAGCAGTACGTC. Residues: CSASDGPYEQYV.

This clonotype showed up many times. This CDR3 is CASSGGAEYNEQFF. The CDR3 coding sequence is TGTGCCAGCAGCGGAGGGGCAGAGTACAATGAGCAGTTCTTC. The chain combines TRBV7-8 with TRBJ2-1; tentatively, D is TRBD2 (6 bases). V dropped 5 bases and J dropped 4 bases, with 12 bases sitting between them. Germline V CDR1 and CDR2: SGHVS, FQNEAQ. The CDR3 is 14 amino acids.

V is TRBV18 and J is TRBJ2-7; TRBD2 is a possible D gene (6 bases). The CDR3 loop spans 15 amino acids. Deletions cut 2 bases from V and 2 bases from J, with 13 bases between. Germline-derived CDR1 and CDR2 are KGHSH and LQKENI. As DNA, the CDR3 is TGTGCCAGCTCACCAGGGGCTAGCGCTACCTACGAGCAGTACTTC. Protein sequence: CASSPGASATYEQYF.

This clonotype was detected many times. This sequence joins TRBV5-1 and TRBJ2-3; D not certain. This CDR3 contains 14 residues. Germline CDR1 SGHRS, CDR2 YFSETQ. V was shortened by 0 bases and J by 6 bases, with 11 bases between the two germline ends. The CDR3 DNA is TGCGCCAGCAGCTTGGGGCAGGTGGGGGATACGCAGTATTTT. Protein: CASSLGQVGDTQYF.

The J gene is TRBJ2-3, the V gene TRBV6-5, with D possibly TRBD1 on 6 matching bases. The V and J ends lost 5 bases and 1 base respectively, with 13 bases between them. Germline CDR1 reads MNHEY; CDR2 reads SVGAGI. The CDR3 contains 15 residues. CDR3 bases: TGTGCCAGCAGTCGGGACATCGATGGCACAGATACGCAGTATTTT. It is translated as CASSRDIDGTDTQYF.

The chain combines TRBV12-3 or TRBV12-4 with TRBJ1-2, with TRBD1 matching 8 bases. With V trimmed by 2 bases and J by 3 bases, 5 bases remained unmatched. This CDR3 is built from 15 residues. In DNA, the CDR3 is TGTGCCAGCAGTTTAACGCAGGGGGCCTACTATGGCTACACCTTC. It translates to CASSLTQGAYYGYTF.

The chain joins TRBV6-5 to TRBJ1-2, with TRBD1 as a possible D gene (6 bases). The CDR3 contains 14 residues. V lost 6 bases to trimming and J lost 7 bases, with 18 bases between them. Germline values: CDR1 MNHEY, CDR2 SVGAGI. The chain's CDR3 is CASRGLTGTPGYTF. CDR3 DNA sequence: TGTGCCAGCAGGGGCCTTACAGGGACCCCTGGCTACACCTTC.

This clonotype was seen only a few times. V is TRBV20-1 and J is TRBJ2-5; D is perhaps TRBD1 (8 bases). Trimming cost V 1 base and J 3 bases, with 18 bases left between them. The CDR3 is 16 amino acids. The germline V gene encodes CDR1 DFQATT and CDR2 SNEGSKA (reference sequence). The DNA of the CDR3 is TGCAGTGCTAGAGCGTGGACAGGGAGGGAAGAAGAGACCCAGTACTTC. It encodes CSARAWTGREEETQYF.

The rearrangement uses TRBV6-5 and TRBJ2-7; 7 positions agree with TRBD1. With V trimmed by 6 bases and J by 3 bases, 5 bases remained unmatched. CDR3 length equals 13 residues. Germline values: CDR1 MNHEY, CDR2 SVGAGI. CDR3 bases: TGTGCCAGCAGACGACAGGGTTACTACGAGCAGTACTTC. Protein sequence: CASRRQGYYEQYF.

The J gene is TRBJ1-5, the V gene TRBV7-2, with D unclear. Looked up from germline, CDR1 is SGHTA and CDR2 is FQGNSA. CDR3 length equals 14 residues. Trimming took 1 base from V and 6 from J, leaving 10 bases between them. CDR3 nucleotides: TGTGCCAGCAGCTTAGACCCCCCCGGTCAGCCCCAGCATTTT. Translated: CASSLDPPGQPQHF.

J is TRBJ1-6 and V is TRBV20-1; 7 bases are shared with TRBD1. V dropped 0 bases and J dropped 13; count of bases not matched to a gene: 12. Germline-derived CDR1 and CDR2 are DFQATT and SNEGSKA (reference sequence). This CDR3 spans 15 amino acids. The CDR3 sequence is CSARELTGQYWPLHF. CDR3 bases: TGCAGTGCTAGAGAGTTGACAGGGCAGTATTGGCCCCTCCACTTT.

This clonotype was seen a handful of times. V gene TRBV28 combines with J gene TRBJ2-7, with D possibly TRBD1 on 5 matching bases. Trimming removed 4 bases at V and 1 base at J, with 20 bases between. The CDR3 is made up of 17 amino acids. The germline V gene has CDR1 MDHEN and CDR2 SYDVKM. The CDR3 coding sequence is TGTGCCAGCAGTTCACCTCTTGGACACCAAAGTTCCTACGAGCAGTACGTC. This codes for CASSSPLGHQSSYEQYV.

CDR3 sequence: CSARKIQGGTEAFF. The DNA for the CDR3 is TGCAGTGCTAGAAAGATACAGGGGGGTACTGAAGCTTTCTTT. The chain combines TRBV20-1 with TRBJ1-1; TRBD1 matches 8 bases. The J segment lost 5 bases and the V segment lost 2 bases, leaving 7 bases of the junction unmatched. The CDR3 extends over 14 amino acids. The V gene's germline CDR1 is DFQATT and CDR2 SNEGSKA (reference sequence).

This chain connects TRBV5-1 to TRBJ2-5, with TRBD1 matching 12 bases. This CDR3 contains 16 residues. The germline gives CDR1 SGHRS, CDR2 YFSETQ. The J segment lost 6 bases and the V segment lost 0 bases, leaving 6 bases of the junction unmatched. Here the CDR3 reads CASSLDRGQGAKTQYF. The CDR3 region has the DNA TGCGCCAGCAGCTTGGATAGGGGACAGGGGGCGAAGACCCAGTACTTC.

This clonotype was detected only a few times. The chain links TRBV29-1 to TRBJ2-5; D is possibly TRBD2 (7 bases). CDR3 length: 11 residues. V lost 6 bases and J lost 11, with 16 bases in between. Per the germline V gene, CDR1 is SQVTM and CDR2 is ANQGSEA. CDR3 in amino acids: CSVREGGLQYF. The CDR3 bases are TGCAGCGTCAGGGAGGGGGGACTACAGTACTTC.

The chain links TRBV7-2 to TRBJ2-5, with 7 positions matching TRBD2. CDR3 length equals 15 residues. CDR1 SGHTA and CDR2 FQGNSA come from the germline V gene. The trim removed 5 bases at V and 1 base at J, leaving 7 bases unmatched. The CDR3 is CASSVLGGGQETQYF. For the CDR3, the DNA is TGTGCCAGCAGCGTGTTGGGCGGGGGCCAAGAGACCCAGTACTTC.

This clonotype was observed a few times. The chain joins TRBV11-2 to TRBJ2-5; 8 bases are a match to TRBD1. Germline trimming cut 1 base from V and 5 bases from J; bases unmatched to any gene: 6. The germline CDR1 and CDR2 sequences are SGHAT and FQNNGV. The CDR3 spans 15 residues. The CDR3 spells CASSLGQGAGETQYF. The CDR3 nucleotides read TGTGCCAGCAGCTTAGGTCAGGGGGCAGGGGAGACCCAGTACTTC.

In this sample, this clonotype turned up a few times. The chain uses TRBV7-6 and TRBJ2-7, with no clear D. The CDR3 length is 12 residues. V lost 8 bases and J 1 base, leaving 9 bases between the germline ends. The germline V gene has CDR1 SGHVS and CDR2 FNYEAQ. CDR3 residues: CASGDGSYEQYF. The CDR3 DNA is TGTGCCAGCGGAGACGGGTCCTACGAGCAGTACTTC. The complete variable domain, with remaining parts taken from reference TRBV7-6 and TRBJ2-7, reads GAGVSQSPRYKVTKRGQDVALRCDPISGHVSLYWYRQALGQGPEFLTYFNYEAQQDKSGLPNDRFSAERPEGSISTLTIQRTEQRDSAMYRCASGDGSYEQYFGPGTRLTVT.

This clonotype was counted once. This sequence joins TRBV29-1 and TRBJ2-3; possibly TRBD2 for D (5 bases). Germline V gene lookup returns CDR1 SQVTM and CDR2 ANQGSEA. The V and J ends lost 4 bases and 6 bases respectively, with 14 bases between them. The length of the CDR3 is 13 residues. CDR3 nucleotides: TGCAGCGTTGCAGCGGTTAATTTTGATACGCAGTATTTT. It encodes CSVAAVNFDTQYF.